Described below is a single T cell receptor (beta chain) sequence and its context. Germline CDR1 MNHEY, CDR2 SVGAGI. Trimming cost V 2 bases and J 6 bases, with 14 bases left between them. The CDR3 is made up of 15 amino acids. The data were obtained in a study of blood T cell repertoires in COVID-19. About the research overall: PBMCs, B-cell-depleted T cells, or T cells provided the cDNA or gDNA that made up the material.

In the study's own analysis: Using reference gene primer amplification, nucleated cell counts were estimated. Assay used: immunoSEQ multiplex PCR; TCRdb lists only in-frame clones, some missing. V, J and clone size derive from that table, while D and trimming were established from the DNA sequence. The data contain about 50,000 clones, about nine tenths of them singletons. The specimen was peripheral blood. The clonotype comes from a man aged 35 to 55 with acute or convalescent COVID-19. The gene calls are TRBV6-5 and TRBJ1-5; D is possibly TRBD1 (6 bases). CDR3 sequence (DNA): TGTGCCAGCAGTTACGGCTTGAGGGGGGGTCAGCCCCAGCATTTT. It yields the protein CASSYGLRGGQPQHF.